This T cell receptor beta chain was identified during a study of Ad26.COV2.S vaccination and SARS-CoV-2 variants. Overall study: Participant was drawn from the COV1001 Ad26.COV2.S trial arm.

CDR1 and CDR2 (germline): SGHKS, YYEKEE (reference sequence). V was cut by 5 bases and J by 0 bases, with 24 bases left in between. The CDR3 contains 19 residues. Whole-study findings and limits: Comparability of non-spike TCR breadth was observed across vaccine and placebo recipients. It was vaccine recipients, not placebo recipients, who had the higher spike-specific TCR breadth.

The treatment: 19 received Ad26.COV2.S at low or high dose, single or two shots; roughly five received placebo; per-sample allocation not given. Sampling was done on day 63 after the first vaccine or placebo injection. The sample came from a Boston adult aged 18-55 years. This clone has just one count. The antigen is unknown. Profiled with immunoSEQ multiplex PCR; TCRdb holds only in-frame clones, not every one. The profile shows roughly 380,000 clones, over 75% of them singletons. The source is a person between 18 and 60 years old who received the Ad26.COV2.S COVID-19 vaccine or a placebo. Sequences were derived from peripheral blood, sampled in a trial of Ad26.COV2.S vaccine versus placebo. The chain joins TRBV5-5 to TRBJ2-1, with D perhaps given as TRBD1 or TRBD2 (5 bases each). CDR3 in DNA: TGTGCCAGCAGTCCCAGTCTTTGGGCCGGGACGGACTCCTACAATGAGCAGTTCTTC. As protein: CASSPSLWAGTDSYNEQFF.